The clone carrying this T cell receptor (beta chain) was recorded only once. This record belongs to a study of PD-1 blockade in classical Hodgkin lymphoma. TCRdb keeps only in-frame clones here, not all; method: immunoSEQ multiplex PCR. The table lists approximately 27,000 clones, almost 85% of them singletons. Time point of the sample: cycle 4 day 1 (C4D1), after 5 to 7 weeks of nivolumab. All patients relapsed after autologous stem cell transplantation, and brentuximab vedotin exposure varied. Complete response, partial response or progressive disease made up the best responses. The specimen comprised peripheral blood mononuclear cells (PBMCs), sampled before the fourth cycle of nivolumab. This clonotype was obtained from a human donor with classical Hodgkin lymphoma.

The CDR3 protein is CASSSYRGRDREQYF. The DNA of the CDR3 is TGTGCCAGCAGCTCCTACAGGGGGCGCGACAGGGAGCAGTACTTC. The rearrangement uses TRBV7-9 and TRBJ2-7, with TRBD1 matching over 9 bases. This CDR3 has 15 amino acids. Unmatched junction bases numbered 11, after V lost 4 bases and J lost 7 bases. Germline loops: CDR1 SEHNR, CDR2 FQNEAQ (reference sequence).